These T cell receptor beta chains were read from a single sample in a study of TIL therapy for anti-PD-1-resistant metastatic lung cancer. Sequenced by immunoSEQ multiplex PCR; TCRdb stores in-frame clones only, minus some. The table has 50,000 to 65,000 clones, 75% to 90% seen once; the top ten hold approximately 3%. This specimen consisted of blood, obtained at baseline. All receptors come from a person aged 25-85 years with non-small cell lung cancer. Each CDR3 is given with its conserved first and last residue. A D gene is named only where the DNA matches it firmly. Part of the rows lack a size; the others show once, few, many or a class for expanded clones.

TGTGCCAGCAGCCCCCGACAGGGGGACCCCCGGGAACTGTTTTTT	CASSPRQGDPRELFF	NA	TRBD1	TRBV7-2	TRBJ1-4
TGTGCCACCTCGAAACTGGGGGAGACCCAGTACTTC	CATSKLGETQYF	NA	NA	TRBV18	TRBJ2-5
TGCAGCGTTGAAGATTACCGGGACACCGGTGCATTCTTT	CSVEDYRDTGAFF	NA	NA	TRBV29-1	TRBJ1-1
TGTGCCAGCAGTTTCTTAGCGGGGAGCACAGATACGCAGTATTTT	CASSFLAGSTDTQYF	NA	TRBD2	TRBV6-5	TRBJ2-3
TGTGCCAGCAGCCTCGATGGGTACAATGAGCAGTTCTTC	CASSLDGYNEQFF	few	NA	TRBV7-9	TRBJ2-1
TGTGCCATCAGTGAGTCGTCTGGGATTAGCACCGGGGAGCTGTTTTTT	CAISESSGISTGELFF	NA	NA	TRBV10-3	TRBJ2-2
TGTGCCAGCAGTTTATCGCGGCCCTCCTTTAATCAGCCCCAGCATTTT	CASSLSRPSFNQPQHF	NA	NA	TRBV28	TRBJ1-5
TGTGCCAGCGTAGGGGGCAAAAACATTCAGTACTTC	CASVGGKNIQYF	NA	NA	TRBV2	TRBJ2-4
TGTGCCAGCAGCTTAGGACTAGCGGGGGGGAATAATGAGCAGTTCTTC	CASSLGLAGGNNEQFF	NA	TRBD2	TRBV7-2	TRBJ2-1
TGTGCCACGGACAGGGGCCAGACTGGAAACACCATATATTTT	CATDRGQTGNTIYF	NA	TRBD1	TRBV7-2	TRBJ1-3
TGTGCCAGCAGCCTAGGACAGGGTGTGTACGAGCAGTACTTC	CASSLGQGVYEQYF	NA	TRBD1	TRBV13	TRBJ2-7
TGCGCCAGCAGCTTGGAGTCTAGCGGGCGCTACGAGCAGTACTTC	CASSLESSGRYEQYF	NA	TRBD2	TRBV5-1	TRBJ2-7
TGTGCCAGCAGTTACTCGAAACAAGGTAGATTTGATGAGCAGTTCTTC	CASSYSKQGRFDEQFF	NA	NA	TRBV6-2/TRBV6-3	TRBJ2-1
TGTGCCACCAGCAGAACGAGATCGATAAGGAACCATGAGCAGTTCTTC	CATSRTRSIRNHEQFF	NA	NA	TRBV15	TRBJ2-1
TGTGCCAGCTCACCAGGGTCAGGGGATACCTATGGCTACACCTTC	CASSPGSGDTYGYTF	once	NA	TRBV18	TRBJ1-2
TGCGCCAGCAGCTTGTCGCCCGGGACCTCGGAGACCCAGTACTTC	CASSLSPGTSETQYF	NA	NA	TRBV5-1	TRBJ2-5
TGTGCCAGCAGCTTACCCAGGGTCCCACTTGCGAACACTGAAGCTTTCTTT	CASSLPRVPLANTEAFF	NA	NA	TRBV11-2	TRBJ1-1
TGTGCCATCACCACAAAAAGCTCCTACAATGAGCAGTTCTTC	CAITTKSSYNEQFF	few	NA	TRBV10-3	TRBJ2-1
TGTGCCAGCAGTAGCGGGGCGGTAGATACGCAGTATTTT	CASSSGAVDTQYF	NA	TRBD2	TRBV14	TRBJ2-3
TGCAGCGTTGGGGGCGCTGGGACAGGGGTAGGAGAGACCCAGTACTTC	CSVGGAGTGVGETQYF	NA	TRBD1	TRBV29-1	TRBJ2-5
TGTGCCAGCAGCCCGACAGGTTCCACAACTAATGAAAAACTGTTTTTT	CASSPTGSTTNEKLFF	NA	NA	TRBV5-5	TRBJ1-4
TGTGCCACCAGCAGACCCTCCGGCCCGAGCTCTGGAAACACCATATATTTT	CATSRPSGPSSGNTIYF	NA	NA	TRBV15	TRBJ1-3